The 4 T cell receptor beta chains in this list originate from one sample, sequenced in a study of Graves' ophthalmopathy and Graves' hyperthyroidism. The study amplified TCR beta CDR3 regions using RNA transcripts. Scientists carried out first-round RT-PCR using HTBI primers and then a second-round multiplex PCR. TCRdb itself ran the multiplex PCR reads through MiXCR, one entry per CDR3 protein. This table holds a few hundred thousand distinct CDR3 sequences, about a sixth found once. Material for sequencing was peripheral blood. These receptors came from an adult woman with stable Graves' hyperthyroidism.

Ten or more counts support this clonotype. V gene TRBV12-3 or TRBV12-4 combines with J gene TRBJ2-2, with D hard to call. Trimming took 0 bases from V and 0 from J, leaving 14 bases between them. The CDR3 has 18 amino acids. In DNA, the CDR3 is TGTGCCAGCAGTTTAGCGCGCCTACTTACGACGAACACCGGGGAGCTGTTTTTT. It yields the protein CASSLARLLTTNTGELFF.

This clonotype has ten or more counts. This chain links TRBV10-2 with TRBJ2-7, with 14 bases aligning to TRBD2. With V trimmed by 2 bases and J by 6 bases, 6 bases remained unmatched. The CDR3 is 16 amino acids. The germline gives CDR1 WSHSY, CDR2 SAAADI. The CDR3 region is CASSERLAGGPGEQYF. For the CDR3, the DNA is TGCGCCAGCAGTGAGCGACTAGCGGGAGGGCCTGGCGAGCAGTACTTC.

This clonotype was seen repeatedly, ten times or more. The chain joins TRBV18 to TRBJ2-5; no reliable D call. V dropped 0 bases and J dropped 4 bases, with 12 bases sitting between them. In germline, CDR1 is KGHSH, CDR2 LQKENI. The CDR3 length is 15 residues. CDR3 DNA: TGTGCCAGCTCACCACCGGGCAGCTTGGGAGAGACCCAGTACTTC. Its translation is CASSPPGSLGETQYF.

This clonotype was seen ten or more times. The chain couples TRBV20-1 to TRBJ2-2; TRBD2 matches 10 bases. The J segment lost 7 bases and the V segment lost 6 bases, leaving 11 bases of the junction unmatched. Per the germline V gene, CDR1 is DFQATT and CDR2 is SNEGSKA (reference sequence). The CDR3 is 15 residues long. This CDR3 reads CSASLAGRVNGELFF. The CDR3, as DNA: TGCAGTGCCTCACTAGCGGGACGGGTGAACGGGGAGCTGTTTTTT.